This is a list of T cell receptor beta chains from one sample in a study of OX40 agonist ivuxolimab in advanced cancers. Produced via immunoSEQ multiplex PCR; TCRdb's table is partial and in-frame only. This repertoire shows about 64,000 clones, around 84% found once; its top ten account for roughly 2.1%. Sample: CD4+ or CD8+ T cells sorted from blood, taken in a trial of the OX40 agonist ivuxolimab. These receptors originate from an adult with an advanced solid tumor such as melanoma, head and neck, liver or kidney cancer. Each CDR3 is given without its conserved first and last residue. Fields, in order: CDR3 protein, clone size, J gene, V gene. Size values are once, few and many counts, or a class for expanded clones, and some rows have none.

CDR3aa: ASTSDTGTSAETQY; abundance: NA; j_gene: TRBJ2-5; v_gene: TRBV11-3
CDR3aa: ASSRTWQPTDTQY; abundance: once; j_gene: TRBJ2-3; v_gene: TRBV5-4
CDR3aa: ASTTLAGGQETQY; abundance: once; j_gene: TRBJ2-5; v_gene: TRBV5-5
CDR3aa: ASSLAGEGEKLF; abundance: NA; j_gene: TRBJ1-4; v_gene: TRBV7-2
CDR3aa: ASSTTGGGELF; abundance: NA; j_gene: TRBJ2-2; v_gene: TRBV6-6
CDR3aa: ASTLGGASYNEQF; abundance: NA; j_gene: TRBJ2-1; v_gene: TRBV2
CDR3aa: ASRLGTGKIRDTEAF; abundance: NA; j_gene: TRBJ1-1; v_gene: TRBV4-1
CDR3aa: ASSRTVSAIYNEQF; abundance: NA; j_gene: TRBJ2-1; v_gene: TRBV5-1
CDR3aa: AWSRVGRAGYEQF; abundance: NA; j_gene: TRBJ2-1; v_gene: TRBV30
CDR3aa: ASSPGQGRNQPQH; abundance: NA; j_gene: TRBJ1-5; v_gene: TRBV7-9
CDR3aa: ASSQVWGVNTEAF; abundance: NA; j_gene: TRBJ1-1; v_gene: TRBV2
CDR3aa: ASSPQIRGGNEKLF; abundance: NA; j_gene: TRBJ1-4; v_gene: TRBV18
CDR3aa: ASNRDRDREQY; abundance: NA; j_gene: TRBJ2-7; v_gene: TRBV28
CDR3aa: ASSPWYGGAVTDTQY; abundance: NA; j_gene: TRBJ2-3; v_gene: TRBV5-1
CDR3aa: ASSLASGTLLSSYEQY; abundance: NA; j_gene: TRBJ2-7; v_gene: TRBV5-1
CDR3aa: ASSLSIVGDEQY; abundance: NA; j_gene: TRBJ2-7; v_gene: TRBV4-3
CDR3aa: ASVISGVGEQF; abundance: NA; j_gene: TRBJ2-1; v_gene: TRBV2
CDR3aa: ASSGAGGRETQY; abundance: NA; j_gene: TRBJ2-5; v_gene: TRBV7-3
CDR3aa: ASRAGQGLTGELF; abundance: NA; j_gene: TRBJ2-2; v_gene: TRBV27
CDR3aa: ASSPGGGLAGSGELF; abundance: NA; j_gene: TRBJ2-2; v_gene: TRBV7-3
CDR3aa: ASSQGTEVRTEAF; abundance: NA; j_gene: TRBJ1-1; v_gene: TRBV4-3
CDR3aa: ASSRGLDTGELF; abundance: NA; j_gene: TRBJ2-2; v_gene: TRBV11-3
CDR3aa: SAKTGEAKNIQY; abundance: NA; j_gene: TRBJ2-4; v_gene: TRBV29-1
CDR3aa: ASGLPQPDRGLAGKGSYNEQF; abundance: NA; j_gene: TRBJ2-1; v_gene: TRBV12-5
CDR3aa: ASSLVQGGGYT; abundance: NA; j_gene: TRBJ1-2; v_gene: TRBV7-8
CDR3aa: ASSTGTEETQY; abundance: NA; j_gene: TRBJ2-5; v_gene: TRBV18
CDR3aa: ASSFSDYEQY; abundance: once; j_gene: TRBJ2-7; v_gene: TRBV11-2
CDR3aa: ASSVEWRGGVNTQY; abundance: NA; j_gene: TRBJ2-3; v_gene: TRBV9
CDR3aa: AISEGRDSDNYGYT; abundance: NA; j_gene: TRBJ1-2; v_gene: TRBV10-3
CDR3aa: ASSPGGRRSTDTQY; abundance: few; j_gene: TRBJ2-3; v_gene: TRBV5-4
CDR3aa: ASSQRRRKSSYNEQF; abundance: NA; j_gene: TRBJ2-1; v_gene: TRBV7-9
CDR3aa: ASSHAGTDTQY; abundance: NA; j_gene: TRBJ2-3; v_gene: TRBV11-2
CDR3aa: ASSLRTSFYYGYT; abundance: NA; j_gene: TRBJ1-2; v_gene: TRBV5-5
CDR3aa: ASSSRSGAGTQY; abundance: few; j_gene: TRBJ2-5; v_gene: TRBV7-2
CDR3aa: ASSLRLASAGAGNTIY; abundance: NA; j_gene: TRBJ1-3; v_gene: TRBV13
CDR3aa: ASSGDRVFLEQY; abundance: NA; j_gene: TRBJ2-7; v_gene: TRBV11-2
CDR3aa: ASSLFASGRLSYNEQF; abundance: NA; j_gene: TRBJ2-1; v_gene: TRBV7-3
CDR3aa: ASSLLAGSYNEQF; abundance: NA; j_gene: TRBJ2-1; v_gene: TRBV7-9
CDR3aa: ASSPPHRGKTQY; abundance: NA; j_gene: TRBJ2-5; v_gene: TRBV18
CDR3aa: ASTPGPLSYEQY; abundance: NA; j_gene: TRBJ2-7; v_gene: TRBV6-5
CDR3aa: ASSQGRTGHNEQF; abundance: NA; j_gene: TRBJ2-1; v_gene: TRBV27
CDR3aa: ASSYPGLAGLVEQF; abundance: NA; j_gene: TRBJ2-1; v_gene: TRBV6-6
CDR3aa: AISPLSGGTHTGELF; abundance: NA; j_gene: TRBJ2-2; v_gene: TRBV10-3
CDR3aa: ASSRDRSYEQY; abundance: few; j_gene: TRBJ2-7; v_gene: TRBV7-7
CDR3aa: ASSYLDSGGQETQY; abundance: NA; j_gene: TRBJ2-5; v_gene: TRBV6-6
CDR3aa: ASSPRPGLANYGYT; abundance: NA; j_gene: TRBJ1-2; v_gene: TRBV18
CDR3aa: ASRTGGSNTGELF; abundance: NA; j_gene: TRBJ2-2; v_gene: TRBV25-1
CDR3aa: ASSEGLAGTGELF; abundance: NA; j_gene: TRBJ2-2; v_gene: TRBV2